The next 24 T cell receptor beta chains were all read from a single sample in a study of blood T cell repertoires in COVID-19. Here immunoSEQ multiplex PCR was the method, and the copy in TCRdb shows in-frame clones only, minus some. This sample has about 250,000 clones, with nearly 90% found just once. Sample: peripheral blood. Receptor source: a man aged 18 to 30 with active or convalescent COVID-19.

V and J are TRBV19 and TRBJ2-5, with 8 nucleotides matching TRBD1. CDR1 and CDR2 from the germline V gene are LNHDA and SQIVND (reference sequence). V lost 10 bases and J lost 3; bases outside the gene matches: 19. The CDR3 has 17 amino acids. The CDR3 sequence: CATTPKGRGPLKETQYF. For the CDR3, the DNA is TGTGCCACCACACCGAAGGGCAGGGGGCCGCTTAAAGAGACCCAGTACTTC. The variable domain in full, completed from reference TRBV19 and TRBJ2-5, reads DGGITQSPKYLFRKEGQNVTLSCEQNLNHDAMYWYRQDPGQGLRLIYYSQIVNDFQKGDIAEGYSVSREKKESFPLTVTSAQKNPTAFYLCATTPKGRGPLKETQYFGPGTRLLVL.

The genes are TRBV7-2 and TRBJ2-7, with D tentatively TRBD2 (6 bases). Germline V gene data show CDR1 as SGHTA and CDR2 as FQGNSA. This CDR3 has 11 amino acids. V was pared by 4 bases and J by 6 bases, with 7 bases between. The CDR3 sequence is CASSSTSEQYF. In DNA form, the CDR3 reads TGTGCCAGCAGCTCGACTAGCGAGCAGTACTTC.

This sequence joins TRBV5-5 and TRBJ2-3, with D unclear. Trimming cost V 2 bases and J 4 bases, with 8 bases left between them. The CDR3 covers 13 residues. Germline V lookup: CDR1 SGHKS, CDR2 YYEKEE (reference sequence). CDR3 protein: CASSFNRADTQYF. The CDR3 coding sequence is TGTGCCAGCAGCTTTAACCGCGCAGATACGCAGTATTTT.

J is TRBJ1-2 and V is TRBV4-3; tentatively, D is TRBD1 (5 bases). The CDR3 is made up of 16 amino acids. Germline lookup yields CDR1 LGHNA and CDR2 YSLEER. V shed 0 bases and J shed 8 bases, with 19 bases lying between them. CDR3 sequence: CASSQDLLQGPWGYTF. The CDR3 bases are TGCGCCAGCAGCCAAGACCTCCTCCAGGGTCCTTGGGGCTACACCTTC.

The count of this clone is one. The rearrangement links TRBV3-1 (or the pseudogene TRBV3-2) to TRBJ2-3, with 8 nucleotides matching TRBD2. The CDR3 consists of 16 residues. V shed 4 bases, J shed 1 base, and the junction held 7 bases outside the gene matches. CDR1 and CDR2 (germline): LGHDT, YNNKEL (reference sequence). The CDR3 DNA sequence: TGTGCCAGCAGCCCCCTAAAGACTAGCGGCACAGATACGCAGTATTTT. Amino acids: CASSPLKTSGTDTQYF.

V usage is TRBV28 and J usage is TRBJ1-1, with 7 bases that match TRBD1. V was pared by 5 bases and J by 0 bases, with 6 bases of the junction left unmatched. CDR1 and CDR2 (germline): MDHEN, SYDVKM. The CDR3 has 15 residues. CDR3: CASSSPGQMNTEAFF. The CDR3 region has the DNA TGTGCCAGCAGTAGCCCGGGACAGATGAACACTGAAGCTTTCTTT.

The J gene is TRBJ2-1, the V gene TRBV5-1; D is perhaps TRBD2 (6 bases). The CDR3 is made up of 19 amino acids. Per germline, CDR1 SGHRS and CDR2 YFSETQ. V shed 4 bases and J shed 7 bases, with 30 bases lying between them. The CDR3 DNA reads TGCGCCAGCAGCCACGAAGGTGTGGGTGTGCGGGGTACTGCGAATGAGCAGTTCTTC. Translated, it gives CASSHEGVGVRGTANEQFF.

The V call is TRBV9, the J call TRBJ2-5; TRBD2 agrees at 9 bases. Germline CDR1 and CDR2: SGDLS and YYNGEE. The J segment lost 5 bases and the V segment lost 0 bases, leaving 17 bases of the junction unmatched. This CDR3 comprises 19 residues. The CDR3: CASSVGVGLAGDERETQYF. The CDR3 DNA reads TGTGCCAGCAGCGTAGGGGTGGGATTAGCGGGAGATGAGAGGGAGACCCAGTACTTC.

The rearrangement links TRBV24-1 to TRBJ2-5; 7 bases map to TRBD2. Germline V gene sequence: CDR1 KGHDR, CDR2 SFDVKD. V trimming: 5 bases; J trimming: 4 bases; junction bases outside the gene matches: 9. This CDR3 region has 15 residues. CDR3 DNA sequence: TGTGCCACCAGTGGCCCTCCGGGAGGTCGAGAGACCCAGTACTTC. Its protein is CATSGPPGGRETQYF.

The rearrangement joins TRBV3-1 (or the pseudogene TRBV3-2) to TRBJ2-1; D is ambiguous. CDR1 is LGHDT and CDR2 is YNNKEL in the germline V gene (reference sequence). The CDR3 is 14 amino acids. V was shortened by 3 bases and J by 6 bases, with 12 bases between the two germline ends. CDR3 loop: CASSHLAERNEQFF. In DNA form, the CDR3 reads TGTGCCAGCAGCCACCTGGCGGAGCGCAATGAGCAGTTCTTC.

The CDR3 nucleotides are TGTGCCACCAGCAGAACAGGGTCCACCACTGAAGCTTTCTTT. Translated, it gives CATSRTGSTTEAFF. V gene TRBV15 combines with J gene TRBJ1-1; TRBD1 is a possible D gene (6 bases). Germline V gene data show CDR1 as LNHNV and CDR2 as YYDKDF (reference sequence). The CDR3 has 14 residues. Trimming left V 2 bases short and J 4 bases short, with 11 bases between.

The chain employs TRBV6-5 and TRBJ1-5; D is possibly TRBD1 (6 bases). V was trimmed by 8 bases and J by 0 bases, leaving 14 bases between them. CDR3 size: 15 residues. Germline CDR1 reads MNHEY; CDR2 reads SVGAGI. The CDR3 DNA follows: TGTGCCAGCGCGACGGGGGGACATAGCAATCAGCCCCAGCATTTT. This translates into CASATGGHSNQPQHF.

This CDR3 is CASGPGDTQYF. DNA of the CDR3: TGTGCTAGTGGTCCGGGAGATACGCAGTATTTT. The rearrangement links TRBV12-5 to TRBJ2-3; D is undetermined. This CDR3 comprises 11 residues. Deletions cut 5 bases from V and 5 bases from J, with 5 bases between. Per germline, CDR1 LGHNT and CDR2 FRNRAP.

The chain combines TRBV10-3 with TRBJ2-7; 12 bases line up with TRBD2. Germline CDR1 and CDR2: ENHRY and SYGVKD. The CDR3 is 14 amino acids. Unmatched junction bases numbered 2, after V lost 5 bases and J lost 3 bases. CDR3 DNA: TGTGCCATCAGTAGGACTAGCGGGGTCTACGAGCAGTACTTC. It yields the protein CAISRTSGVYEQYF.

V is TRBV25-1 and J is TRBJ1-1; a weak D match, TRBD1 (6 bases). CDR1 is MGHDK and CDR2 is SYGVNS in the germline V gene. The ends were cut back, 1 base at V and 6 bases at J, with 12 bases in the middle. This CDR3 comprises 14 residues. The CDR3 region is CASSELEGGAEAFF. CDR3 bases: TGTGCCAGCAGTGAATTAGAAGGGGGGGCTGAAGCTTTCTTT.

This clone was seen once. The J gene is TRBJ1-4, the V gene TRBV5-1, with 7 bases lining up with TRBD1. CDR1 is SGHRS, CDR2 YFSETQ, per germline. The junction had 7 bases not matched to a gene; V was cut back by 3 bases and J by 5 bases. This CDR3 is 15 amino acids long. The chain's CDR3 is CASSSNRGRNEKLFF. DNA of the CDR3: TGCGCCAGCAGCTCCAACAGGGGCCGAAATGAAAAACTGTTTTTT.

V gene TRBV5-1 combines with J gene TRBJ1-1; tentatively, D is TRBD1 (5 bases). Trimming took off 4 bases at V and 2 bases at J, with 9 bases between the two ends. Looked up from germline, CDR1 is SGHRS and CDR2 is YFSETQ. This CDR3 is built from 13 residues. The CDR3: CASSPQGNTEAFF. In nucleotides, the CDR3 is TGCGCCAGCAGCCCCCAGGGAAACACTGAAGCTTTCTTT.

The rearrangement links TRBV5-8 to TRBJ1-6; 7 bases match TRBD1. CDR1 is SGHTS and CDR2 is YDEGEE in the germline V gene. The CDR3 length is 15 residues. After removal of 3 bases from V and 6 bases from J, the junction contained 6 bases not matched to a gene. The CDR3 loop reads CASSSTTGSNSPLHF. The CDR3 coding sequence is TGTGCCAGCAGCTCGACGACAGGGTCTAATTCACCCCTCCACTTT.

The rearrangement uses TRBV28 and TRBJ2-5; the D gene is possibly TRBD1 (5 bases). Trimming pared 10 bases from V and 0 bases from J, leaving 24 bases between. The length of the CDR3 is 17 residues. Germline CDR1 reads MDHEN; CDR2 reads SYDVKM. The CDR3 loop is CATNPWGSGAYQETQYF. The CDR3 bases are TGTGCCACCAACCCCTGGGGAAGTGGGGCCTACCAAGAGACCCAGTACTTC.

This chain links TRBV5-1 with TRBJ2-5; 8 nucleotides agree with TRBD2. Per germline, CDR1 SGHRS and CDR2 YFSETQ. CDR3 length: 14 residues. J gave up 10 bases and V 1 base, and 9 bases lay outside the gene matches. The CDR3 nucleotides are TGCGCCAGCAGCTTGCCGGGAGGGCCACCAGTCCAGTACTTC. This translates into CASSLPGGPPVQYF.

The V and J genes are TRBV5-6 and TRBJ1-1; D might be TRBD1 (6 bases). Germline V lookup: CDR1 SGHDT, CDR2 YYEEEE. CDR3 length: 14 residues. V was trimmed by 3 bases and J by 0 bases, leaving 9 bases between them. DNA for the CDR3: TGTGCCAGCAGCTCCACAGGGCTGAACACTGAAGCTTTCTTT. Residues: CASSSTGLNTEAFF.

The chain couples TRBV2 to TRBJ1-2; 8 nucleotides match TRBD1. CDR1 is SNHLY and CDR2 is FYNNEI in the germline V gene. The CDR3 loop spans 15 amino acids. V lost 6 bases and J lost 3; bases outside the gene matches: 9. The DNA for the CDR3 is TGTGCCAGCAGGGAGGCGGACAGGGCATACTATGGCTACACCTTC. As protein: CASREADRAYYGYTF.

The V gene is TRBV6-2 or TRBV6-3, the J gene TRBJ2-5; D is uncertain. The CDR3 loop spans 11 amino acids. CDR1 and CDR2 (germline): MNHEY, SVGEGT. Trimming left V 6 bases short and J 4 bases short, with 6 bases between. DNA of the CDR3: TGTGCCAGCAGCAGAGCAGAGACCCAGTACTTC. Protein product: CASSRAETQYF.

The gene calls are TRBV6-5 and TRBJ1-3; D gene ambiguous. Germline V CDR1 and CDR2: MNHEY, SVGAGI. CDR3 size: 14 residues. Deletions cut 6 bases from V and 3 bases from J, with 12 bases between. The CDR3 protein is CASRRAGRGNTIYF. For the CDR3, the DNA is TGTGCCAGCAGGCGTGCAGGCCGTGGAAACACCATATATTTT.